This T cell receptor beta chain was retrieved from a study of shared clonotypes between healthy human individuals. This CDR3 spans 15 amino acids. Germline CDR1 and CDR2: MNHNS and SASEGT. The V end lost 0 bases, the J end lost 7 bases, and 13 bases lay between the germline ends. Authors' processing steps: With immunoSEQ giving junction-only sequences and no quality scores, filtering differed. Assay used: immunoSEQ multiplex PCR; TCRdb lists only in-frame clones, some missing. That table is the source of V, J and clone size, and D and trimming were worked out from the DNA. The sample includes approximately 2.1 million clones, more than 85% of them seen just once.

The sequencing input was naive CD4+ T cells from PBMCs. Subset denoted: CD45RA+ positively selected. The receptor was isolated from a man between 18 and 35 years old in good health. Some clones in this sample may be carry-over from other donors' samples. V is TRBV6-1 and J is TRBJ2-1, with D possibly TRBD2 on 6 matching bases. The CDR3 reads CASSEAQRVLNEQFF. Here the CDR3 DNA reads TGTGCCAGCAGTGAAGCGCAGCGGGTGTTAAATGAGCAGTTCTTC.